This T cell receptor (beta chain) is from a study of long-term antiretroviral therapy in people with HIV. Germline V gives CDR1 PRHDT, CDR2 FYEKMQ (reference sequence). The CDR3 is 15 residues long. Trimming left V 0 bases short and J 4 bases short, with 12 bases between. Runs used v3.0 of the immunoSEQ assay and were done at survey level. Clones were sequenced by immunoSEQ multiplex PCR, and TCRdb holds only the in-frame ones, with some missing. The sample holds 35,000 or so clones, around 82% seen once. Material: unsorted PBMCs, obtained 0.4 years before starting antiretroviral therapy. This sequence joins TRBV13 and TRBJ1-2; TRBD1 is a possible D gene (6 bases). This TCR derives from a man younger than 35 with HIV. In DNA, the CDR3 is TGTGCCAGCAGCTTAGGCCGGGGGCAGGTCTATGGCTACACCTTC. It yields the protein CASSLGRGQVYGYTF.